The sample holds a few counts of the clone carrying this T cell receptor beta chain. Time point defined: persistent/refractory GD, antithyroid drugs over 5 years with positive TRAb. Making the TCR library involved RNA that had been extracted from PBMCs. This entry comes from a study of regulatory T cells in long-lasting Graves disease. In the study overall: Persistent cases took antithyroid drugs over 5 years and stayed TSH receptor antibody positive.

The TCR beta library used iRepertoire HTBI primers with Arm-PCR amplification of CDR3. TCRdb passed the multiplex PCR reads through MiXCR, listing each CDR3 protein once. The profile shows 430,000 or so distinct CDR3 sequences, around 20% of them singletons. This specimen consisted of peripheral blood mononuclear cells (PBMCs), obtained when the disease was refractory, from a patient treated with antithyroid drugs. The TCR comes from a female donor with Graves disease.

CDR3 nucleotides: TGCGCCAGCAGCTTGGTCGTAGAGTCCACTGAAGCTTTCTTT. Translating gives CASSLVVESTEAFF. The chain has TRBV5-1 and TRBJ1-1, with D unresolved. This CDR3 spans 14 amino acids. The V end lost 0 bases, the J end lost 4 bases, and 10 bases lay between the germline ends. CDR1 is SGHRS, CDR2 YFSETQ, per germline.